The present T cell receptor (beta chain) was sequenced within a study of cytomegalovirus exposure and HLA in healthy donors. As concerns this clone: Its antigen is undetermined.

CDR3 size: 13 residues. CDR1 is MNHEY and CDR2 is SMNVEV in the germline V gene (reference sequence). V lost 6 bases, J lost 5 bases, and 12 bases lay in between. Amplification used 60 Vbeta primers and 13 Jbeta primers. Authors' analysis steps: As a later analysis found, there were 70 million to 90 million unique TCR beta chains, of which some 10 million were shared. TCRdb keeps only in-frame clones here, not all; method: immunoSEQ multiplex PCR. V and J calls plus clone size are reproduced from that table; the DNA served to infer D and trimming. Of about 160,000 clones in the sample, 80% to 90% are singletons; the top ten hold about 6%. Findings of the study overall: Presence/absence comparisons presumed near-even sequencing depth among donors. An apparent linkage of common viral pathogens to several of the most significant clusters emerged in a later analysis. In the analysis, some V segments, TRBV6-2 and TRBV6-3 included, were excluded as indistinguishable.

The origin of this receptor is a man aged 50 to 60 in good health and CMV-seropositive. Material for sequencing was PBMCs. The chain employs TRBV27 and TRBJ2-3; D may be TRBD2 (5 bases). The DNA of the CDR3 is TGTGCCAGCAGCCCGACTCGGGGAGATACGCAGTATTTT. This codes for CASSPTRGDTQYF.